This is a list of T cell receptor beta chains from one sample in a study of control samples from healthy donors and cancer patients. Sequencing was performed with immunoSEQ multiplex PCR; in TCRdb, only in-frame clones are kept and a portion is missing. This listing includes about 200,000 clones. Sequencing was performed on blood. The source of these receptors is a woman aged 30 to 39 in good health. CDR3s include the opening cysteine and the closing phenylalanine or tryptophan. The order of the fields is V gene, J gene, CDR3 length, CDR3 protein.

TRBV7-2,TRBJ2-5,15,CASSLDRGTRKTQYF
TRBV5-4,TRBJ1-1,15,CASSPGPGEGTEAFF
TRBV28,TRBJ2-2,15,CASSLLAGNTGELFF
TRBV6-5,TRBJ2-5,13,CASTSGTARAQYF
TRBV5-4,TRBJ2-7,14,CASSLGTEPYEQYF
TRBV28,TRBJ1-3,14,CASSTGGTGNTIYF
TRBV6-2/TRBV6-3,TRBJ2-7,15,CASSPRQGSLNEQYF
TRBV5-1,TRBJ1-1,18,CASSLTGQGKRENTEAFF
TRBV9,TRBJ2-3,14,CASSVVGGSDTQYF
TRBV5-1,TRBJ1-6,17,CASSGTTGRSSNSPLHF
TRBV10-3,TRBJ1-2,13,CAIYLTANYGYTF
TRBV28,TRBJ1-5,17,CASSFSGRGYSNQPQHF
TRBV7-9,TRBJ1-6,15,CASSLLAGSNSPLHF
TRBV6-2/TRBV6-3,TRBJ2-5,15,CASSYPRGGHETQYF